Below are 26 T cell receptor beta chains sequenced from a single sample in a study of blood T cell repertoires in COVID-19. Only in-frame clones appear in the TCRdb table, and some are missing; sequencing was by immunoSEQ multiplex PCR. Among approximately 350,000 clones listed, approximately 88% were seen once. Sequenced material: peripheral blood. These receptors all come from a woman aged 25-40 years with COVID-19, enrolled during active disease.

The chain is built from TRBV7-2 and TRBJ2-5, with 9 bases identical to TRBD2. The CDR3 totals 16 residues. Looked up from germline, CDR1 is SGHTA and CDR2 is FQGNSA. Losses at the gene ends were 0 bases for V and 1 base for J; bases not matched to a gene: 3. In DNA form, the CDR3 reads TGTGCCAGCAGCTTAGCGATGGGACTAGCCCAAGAGACCCAGTACTTC. Translated: CASSLAMGLAQETQYF. Filled out from reference TRBV7-2 and TRBJ2-5, the complete variable domain reads GAGVSQSPSNKVTEKGKDVELRCDPISGHTALYWYRQSLGQGLEFLIYFQGNSAPDKSGLPSDRFSAERTGGSVSTLTIQRTQQEDSAVYLCASSLAMGLAQETQYFGPGTRLLVL.

The chain recombines TRBV4-1 with TRBJ1-4; no firm D call. V was trimmed by 1 base and J by 3 bases, leaving 9 bases between them. Germline assignment: CDR1 MGHRA and CDR2 YSYEKL. This CDR3 spans 15 amino acids. CDR3 residues: CASSQVNGANEKLFF. Written as DNA, the CDR3 is TGCGCCAGCAGCCAAGTAAACGGGGCTAATGAAAAACTGTTTTTT.

The V gene is TRBV19, the J gene TRBJ2-1; the match to TRBD1 covers 9 bases. After removal of 10 bases from V and 8 bases from J, the junction contained 9 bases not matched to a gene. The CDR3 consists of 13 residues. Germline CDR1 LNHDA, CDR2 SQIVND (reference sequence). The CDR3 region is CAIGGQGGYEQFF. CDR3 in DNA: TGTGCCATTGGGGGACAGGGCGGGTATGAGCAGTTCTTC. Full variable domain (rest looked up from reference TRBV19 and TRBJ2-1): DGGITQSPKYLFRKEGQNVTLSCEQNLNHDAMYWYRQDPGQGLRLIYYSQIVNDFQKGDIAEGYSVSREKKESFPLTVTSAQKNPTAFYLCAIGGQGGYEQFFGPGTRLTVL.

This chain uses TRBV18 with TRBJ2-4; D uncertain. The CDR3 is 18 amino acids. Germline loops: CDR1 KGHSH, CDR2 LQKENI. Trimming pared 3 bases from V and 0 bases from J, leaving 18 bases between. The CDR3 nucleotides are TGTGCCAGCTCACCCGCGCTGGCGGATACGGGAGCCAAAAACATTCAGTACTTC. Residues: CASSPALADTGAKNIQYF.

The CDR3 nucleotides are TGCGCCAGCAGCTTTGGCGGGGGGCCAAACAATGAGCAGTTCTTC. Amino acids: CASSFGGGPNNEQFF. The rearrangement uses TRBV5-1 and TRBJ2-1, with TRBD2 matching 8 bases. The germline V gene has CDR1 SGHRS and CDR2 YFSETQ. The CDR3 consists of 15 residues. Losses at the gene ends were 2 bases for V and 5 bases for J; bases not matched to a gene: 6.

The genes are TRBV9 and TRBJ1-4; TRBD1 matches at 10 bases. With V trimmed by 2 bases and J by 2 bases, 3 bases remained unmatched. The CDR3 spans 16 residues. Germline CDR1 is SGDLS and CDR2 is YYNGEE. CDR3 amino acids: CASSVGTGATNEKLFF. CDR3 in DNA: TGTGCCAGCAGCGTCGGGACAGGGGCGACTAATGAAAAACTGTTTTTT.

This chain connects TRBV29-1 to TRBJ2-7, with TRBD1 identical over 10 bases. Unmatched junction bases numbered 4, after V lost 0 bases and J lost 2 bases. Per germline, CDR1 SQVTM and CDR2 ANQGSEA. The length of the CDR3 is 15 residues. The CDR3 reads CSVEDGDRGPYEQYF. The DNA for the CDR3 is TGCAGCGTTGAAGATGGGGACAGGGGACCCTACGAGCAGTACTTC.

The J gene is TRBJ1-2, the V gene TRBV5-1; TRBD1 matches at 10 bases. V trimming: 4 bases; J trimming: 4 bases; junction bases outside the gene matches: 7. Germline V gene lookup returns CDR1 SGHRS and CDR2 YFSETQ. CDR3 length: 15 residues. The CDR3 reads CASSPGQGGGYGYTF. The CDR3 DNA follows: TGCGCCAGCAGCCCCGGACAGGGGGGCGGCTATGGCTACACCTTC.

This sequence joins TRBV27 and TRBJ1-1, with D unresolved. The CDR3 covers 14 residues. CDR1 and CDR2 from the germline V gene are MNHEY and SMNVEV (reference sequence). The V and J ends lost 5 bases and 1 base respectively, with 11 bases between them. This CDR3 reads CASSLDPGNTEAFF. Written as DNA, the CDR3 is TGTGCCAGCAGTCTCGATCCAGGGAACACTGAAGCTTTCTTT.

The J gene is TRBJ1-1, the V gene TRBV24-1, with TRBD1 matching over 8 bases. Germline CDR1 reads KGHDR; CDR2 reads SFDVKD. The CDR3 has 14 residues. J gave up 4 bases and V 8 bases, and 8 bases lay outside the gene matches. The CDR3 DNA reads as TGTGCCACCACGACAGGGGTGGGGGGCACTGAAGCTTTCTTT. It translates to CATTTGVGGTEAFF.

The chain links TRBV7-2 to TRBJ1-1; 7 bases agree with TRBD1. The V gene's germline CDR1 is SGHTA and CDR2 FQGNSA. This CDR3 has 15 amino acids. J lost 7 bases, V lost 2 bases, and 10 bases had no gene match. The CDR3: CASSLFLGGGIEAFF. DNA for the CDR3: TGTGCCAGCAGCTTATTCCTAGGGGGCGGCATTGAAGCTTTCTTT.

This chain uses TRBV3-1 (or the pseudogene TRBV3-2) with TRBJ1-2; a weak D match, TRBD1 (6 bases). The CDR3 extends over 14 amino acids. Between the trimmed V and J ends, which lost 1 base and 5 bases, there was a span of 11 bases. The V gene's germline CDR1 is LGHDT and CDR2 YNNKEL (reference sequence). CDR3: CASSQGGGGYGYTF. DNA for the CDR3: TGTGCCAGCAGCCAAGGGGGGGGCGGATATGGCTACACCTTC.

A few counts support this clone. This chain joins TRBV2 and TRBJ2-2, with 9 positions matching TRBD1. The length of the CDR3 is 17 residues. Germline lookup yields CDR1 SNHLY and CDR2 FYNNEI. With 2 bases clipped from V and 4 bases from J, the junction kept 8 bases outside the gene matches. DNA for the CDR3: TGTGCCAGCAGTGAAATGGAGAGACAGGGGGGCACCGGGGAGCTGTTTTTT. This sequence encodes CASSEMERQGGTGELFF.

V usage is TRBV19 and J usage is TRBJ1-1; D is perhaps TRBD1 (6 bases). The length of the CDR3 is 15 residues. The germline CDR1 and CDR2 sequences are LNHDA and SQIVND (reference sequence). V shed 3 bases and J shed 0 bases, with 11 bases lying between them. DNA for the CDR3: TGTGCCAGTAGTATGGGGGCAGAGCTGAACACTGAAGCTTTCTTT. It yields the protein CASSMGAELNTEAFF. Filled out from reference TRBV19 and TRBJ1-1, the complete variable domain reads DGGITQSPKYLFRKEGQNVTLSCEQNLNHDAMYWYRQDPGQGLRLIYYSQIVNDFQKGDIAEGYSVSREKKESFPLTVTSAQKNPTAFYLCASSMGAELNTEAFFGQGTRLTVV.

This chain uses TRBV11-2 with TRBJ1-1; no firm D call. Germline V gene data show CDR1 as SGHAT and CDR2 as FQNNGV. The CDR3 extends over 15 amino acids. Trimming stripped 3 bases from V and 5 bases from J, with 16 bases between. As DNA, the CDR3 is TGTGCCAGCAGCTTCGAGATGGCGGGCGCGACTGAAGCTTTCTTT. Encoded protein: CASSFEMAGATEAFF.

The chain carries TRBV5-5 and TRBJ2-5; 8 bases map to TRBD2. After removal of 4 bases from V and 4 bases from J, the junction contained 12 bases not matched to a gene. The CDR3 runs 16 residues. The germline V gene has CDR1 SGHKS and CDR2 YYEKEE (reference sequence). In DNA, the CDR3 is TGTGCCAGCAGCCGGGTCCCTTCCCTAGCGGGAGAGACCCAGTACTTC. Translated: CASSRVPSLAGETQYF.

The chain combines TRBV15 with TRBJ1-1; 7 nucleotides agree with TRBD1. V was pared by 2 bases and J by 8 bases, with 2 bases of the junction left unmatched. The germline gives CDR1 LNHNV, CDR2 YYDKDF (reference sequence). The CDR3 covers 12 residues. The CDR3 here is CATSRTTGEAFF. Here the CDR3 DNA reads TGTGCCACCAGCAGAACGACAGGGGAAGCTTTCTTT.

CDR3 sequence: CASSQDLSRGSPLHF. The CDR3 nucleotides are TGTGCCAGCAGCCAAGATCTTTCTAGGGGCTCACCCCTCCACTTT. The J gene is TRBJ1-6, the V gene TRBV3-1 (or the pseudogene TRBV3-2), with TRBD1 as a possible D gene (5 bases). The CDR3 is 15 residues long. The V gene lost 0 bases and the J gene lost 10 bases, with 13 bases spanning the gap. Germline CDR1 reads LGHDT; CDR2 reads YNNKEL (reference sequence).

The chain links TRBV10-1 to TRBJ2-3, with D perhaps matching TRBD2 (7 bases). Germline CDR1 reads WNHNN; CDR2 reads SYGVQD (reference sequence). V was cut by 6 bases and J by 6 bases, with 16 bases left in between. The CDR3 has 14 residues. The CDR3 DNA sequence: TGCGCCAGCAGCCGAGGGGGGGCTCGGGATACGCAGTATTTT. Protein: CASSRGGARDTQYF.

The chain combines TRBV18 with TRBJ1-6, with D hard to call. There are 15 residues in the CDR3. CDR1 KGHSH and CDR2 LQKENI come from the germline V gene. V was shortened by 3 bases and J by 7 bases, with 13 bases between the two germline ends. Here the CDR3 reads CASSPSGGNNSPLHF. In DNA, the CDR3 is TGTGCCAGCTCACCCTCAGGAGGGAACAATTCACCCCTCCACTTT. The full variable domain, rest sourced from reference TRBV18 and TRBJ1-6, is NAGVMQNPRHLVRRRGQEARLRCSPMKGHSHVYWYRQLPEEGLKFMVYLQKENIIDESGMPKERFSAEFPKEGPSILRIQQVVRGDSAAYFCASSPSGGNNSPLHFGNGTRLTVT.

This clone was picked up a small number of times. The chain uses TRBV7-9 and TRBJ2-1; D perhaps matches TRBD2 (7 bases). The CDR3 totals 15 residues. With 0 bases removed from V and 5 bases from J, the gap between germline ends came to 11 bases. Germline CDR1 SEHNR, CDR2 FQNEAQ (reference sequence). Written as DNA, the CDR3 is TGTGCCAGCAGCTTAGCGGGGGGGCAACACAATGAGCAGTTCTTC. It encodes CASSLAGGQHNEQFF.

V is TRBV5-1 and J is TRBJ2-3; 8 positions agree with TRBD2. The CDR3 loop spans 13 amino acids. Germline trimming cut 6 bases from V and 4 bases from J; bases unmatched to any gene: 4. CDR1 SGHRS and CDR2 YFSETQ come from the germline V gene. CDR3 region: CASTTSGADTQYF. In DNA, the CDR3 is TGCGCCAGCACTACTAGCGGAGCAGATACGCAGTATTTT.

This chain uses TRBV28 with TRBJ2-6, with D possibly matching TRBD1 (5 bases). This CDR3 spans 17 amino acids. CDR1 MDHEN and CDR2 SYDVKM come from the germline V gene. Deletions cut 6 bases from V and 0 bases from J, with 15 bases between. The CDR3 spells CASRGRSGPSGANVLTF. CDR3 coding DNA: TGTGCCAGCAGGGGGCGATCAGGCCCCTCTGGGGCCAACGTCCTGACTTTC.

There are a few counts of this clone. The chain carries TRBV5-1 and TRBJ2-1, with D possibly TRBD1 on 5 matching bases. V lost 2 bases, J lost 2 bases, and 8 bases lay in between. The CDR3 runs 14 residues. Germline-derived CDR1 and CDR2 are SGHRS and YFSETQ. CDR3 protein: CASSFQGTYNEQFF. Here the CDR3 DNA reads TGCGCCAGCAGCTTCCAGGGTACCTACAATGAGCAGTTCTTC.

The chain joins TRBV7-2 to TRBJ2-7, with D possibly being TRBD1 (5 bases). Germline lookup yields CDR1 SGHTA and CDR2 FQGNSA. The V gene lost 1 base and the J gene lost 5 bases, with 15 bases spanning the gap. The CDR3 contains 15 residues. The CDR3 bases are TGTGCCAGCAGCTTAGGTGGGCAGGGATACGACGAGCAGTACGTC. It codes for CASSLGGQGYDEQYV.

The chain combines TRBV30 with TRBJ2-1; TRBD2 matches at 10 bases. The CDR3 spans 17 residues. Germline lookup yields CDR1 GTSNPN and CDR2 SVGIG (reference sequence). Trimming at V came to 1 base and at J to 3 bases, leaving 9 bases not matched to a gene. The CDR3 here is CAWSEGEASGSYNEQFF. CDR3 coding DNA: TGTGCCTGGAGTGAGGGGGAGGCTAGCGGGAGCTACAATGAGCAGTTCTTC. Full variable domain (rest looked up from reference TRBV30 and TRBJ2-1): SQTIHQWPATLVQPVGSPLSLECTVEGTSNPNLYWYRQAAGRGLQLLFYSVGIGQISSEVPQNLSASRPQDRQFILSSKKLLLSDSGFYLCAWSEGEASGSYNEQFFGPGTRLTVL.